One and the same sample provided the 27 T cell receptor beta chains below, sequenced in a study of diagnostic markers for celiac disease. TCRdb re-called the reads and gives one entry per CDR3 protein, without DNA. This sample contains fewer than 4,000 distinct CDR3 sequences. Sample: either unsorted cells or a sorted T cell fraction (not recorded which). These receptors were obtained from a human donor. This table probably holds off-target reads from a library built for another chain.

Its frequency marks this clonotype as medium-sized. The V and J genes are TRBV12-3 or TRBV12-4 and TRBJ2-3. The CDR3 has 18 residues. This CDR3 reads CASSLASSADASTDTQYF.

This chain's CDR3 is CASSFGSPQETQYF. The chain employs TRBV7-2 and TRBJ2-5. The CDR3 loop spans 14 amino acids. In germline, CDR1 is SGHTA, CDR2 FQGNSA.

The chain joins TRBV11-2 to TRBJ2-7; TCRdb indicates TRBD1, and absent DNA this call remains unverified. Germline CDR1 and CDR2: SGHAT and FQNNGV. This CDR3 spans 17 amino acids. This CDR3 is CASSTGQGGGFAYEQYF.

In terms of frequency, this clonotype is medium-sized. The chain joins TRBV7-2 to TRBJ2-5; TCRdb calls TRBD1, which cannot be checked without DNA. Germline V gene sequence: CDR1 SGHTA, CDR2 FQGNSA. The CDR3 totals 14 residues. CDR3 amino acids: CASSLQGVGETQYF.

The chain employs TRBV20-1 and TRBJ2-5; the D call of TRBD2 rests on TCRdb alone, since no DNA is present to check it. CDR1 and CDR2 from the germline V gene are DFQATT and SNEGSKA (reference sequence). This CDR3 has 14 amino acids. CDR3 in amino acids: CSARAGAAQETQYF.

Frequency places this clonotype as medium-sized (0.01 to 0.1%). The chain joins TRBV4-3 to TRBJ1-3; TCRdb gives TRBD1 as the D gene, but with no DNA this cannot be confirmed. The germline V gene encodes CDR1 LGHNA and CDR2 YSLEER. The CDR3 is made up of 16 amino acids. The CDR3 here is CASSLGGTNSGNTIYF.

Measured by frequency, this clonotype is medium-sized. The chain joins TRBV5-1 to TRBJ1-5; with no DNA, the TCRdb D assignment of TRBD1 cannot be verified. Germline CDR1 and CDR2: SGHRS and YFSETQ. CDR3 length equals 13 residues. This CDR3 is CASRQWVRQPQHF.

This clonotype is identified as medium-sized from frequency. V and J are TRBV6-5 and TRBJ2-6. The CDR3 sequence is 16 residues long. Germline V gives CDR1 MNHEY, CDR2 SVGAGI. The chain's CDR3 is CASSYRAGSGANVLTF.

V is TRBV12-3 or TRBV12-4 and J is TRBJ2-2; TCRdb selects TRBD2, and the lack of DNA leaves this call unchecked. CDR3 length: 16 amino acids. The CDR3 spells CASSLKLAGRTGELFF.

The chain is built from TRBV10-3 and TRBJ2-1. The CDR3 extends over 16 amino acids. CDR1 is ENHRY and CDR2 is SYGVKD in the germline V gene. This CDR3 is CAISESIGIGYNEQFF.

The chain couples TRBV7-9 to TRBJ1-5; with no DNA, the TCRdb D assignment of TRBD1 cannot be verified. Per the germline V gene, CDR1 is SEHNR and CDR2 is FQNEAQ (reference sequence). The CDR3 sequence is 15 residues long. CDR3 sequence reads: CASSPSRQSNQPQHF.

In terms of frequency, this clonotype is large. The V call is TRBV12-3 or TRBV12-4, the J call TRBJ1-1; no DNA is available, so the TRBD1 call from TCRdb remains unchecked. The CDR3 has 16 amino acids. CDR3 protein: CASSPGGYRGDTEAFF.

The CDR3 sequence is CATLTGHPANTGELFF. V usage is TRBV2 and J usage is TRBJ2-2; there is no DNA to check the TCRdb D call of TRBD1. Looked up from germline, CDR1 is SNHLY and CDR2 is FYNNEI. The CDR3 is 16 amino acids.

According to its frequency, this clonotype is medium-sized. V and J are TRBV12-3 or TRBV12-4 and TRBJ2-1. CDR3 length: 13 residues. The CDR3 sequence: CASTISSYNEQFF.

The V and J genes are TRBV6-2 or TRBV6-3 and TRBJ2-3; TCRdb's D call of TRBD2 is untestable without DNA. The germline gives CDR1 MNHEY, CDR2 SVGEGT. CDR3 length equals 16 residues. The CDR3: CASSYSSLAGVVTQYF.

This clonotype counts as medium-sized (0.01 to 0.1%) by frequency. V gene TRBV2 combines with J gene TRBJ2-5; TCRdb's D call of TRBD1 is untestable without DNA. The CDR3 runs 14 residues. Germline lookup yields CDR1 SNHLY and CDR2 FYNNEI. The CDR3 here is CASSSTGGRETQYF.

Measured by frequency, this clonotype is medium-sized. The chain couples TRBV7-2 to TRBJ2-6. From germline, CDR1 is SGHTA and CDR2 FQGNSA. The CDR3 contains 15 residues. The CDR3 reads CASSLAYSGANVLTF.

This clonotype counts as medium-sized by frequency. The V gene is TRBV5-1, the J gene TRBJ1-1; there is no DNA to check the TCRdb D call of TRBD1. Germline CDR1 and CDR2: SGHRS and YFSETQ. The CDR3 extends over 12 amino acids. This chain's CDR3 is CASSRDLTEAFF.

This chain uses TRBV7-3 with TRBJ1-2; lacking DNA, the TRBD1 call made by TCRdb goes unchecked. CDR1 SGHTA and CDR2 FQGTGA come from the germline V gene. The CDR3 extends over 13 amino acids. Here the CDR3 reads CASSLLPGQQYTF.

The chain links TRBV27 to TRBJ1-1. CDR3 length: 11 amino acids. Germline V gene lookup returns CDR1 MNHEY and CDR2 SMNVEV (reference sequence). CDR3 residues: CASSLGSLTFF.

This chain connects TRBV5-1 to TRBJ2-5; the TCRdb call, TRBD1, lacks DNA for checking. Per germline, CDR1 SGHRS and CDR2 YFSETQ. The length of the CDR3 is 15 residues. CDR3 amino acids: CASSSGWTVQETQYF.

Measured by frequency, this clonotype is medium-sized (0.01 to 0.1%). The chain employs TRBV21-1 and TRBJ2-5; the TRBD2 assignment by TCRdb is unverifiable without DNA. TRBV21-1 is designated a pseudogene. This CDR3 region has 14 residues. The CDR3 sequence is CASSTKRERETQYF.

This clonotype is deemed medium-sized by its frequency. CDR3 amino acids: CASSGQPGLAGGSSSWQFF. This chain uses TRBV7-2 with TRBJ2-1; TCRdb lists TRBD2, though no DNA is available to test this call. The germline CDR1 and CDR2 sequences are SGHTA and FQGNSA. This CDR3 spans 19 amino acids.

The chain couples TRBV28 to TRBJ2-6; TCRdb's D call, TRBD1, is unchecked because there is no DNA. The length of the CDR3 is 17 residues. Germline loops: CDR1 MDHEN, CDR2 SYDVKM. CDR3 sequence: CASGVRQGASGANVLTF.

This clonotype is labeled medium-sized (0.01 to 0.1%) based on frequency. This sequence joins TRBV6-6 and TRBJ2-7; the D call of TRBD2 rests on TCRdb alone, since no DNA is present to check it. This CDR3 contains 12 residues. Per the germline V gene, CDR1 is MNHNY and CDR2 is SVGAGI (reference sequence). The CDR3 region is CASSYLGDEQYF.

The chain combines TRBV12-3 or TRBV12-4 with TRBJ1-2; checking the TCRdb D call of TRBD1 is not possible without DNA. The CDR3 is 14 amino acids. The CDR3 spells CASSMTGGNYGYTF.

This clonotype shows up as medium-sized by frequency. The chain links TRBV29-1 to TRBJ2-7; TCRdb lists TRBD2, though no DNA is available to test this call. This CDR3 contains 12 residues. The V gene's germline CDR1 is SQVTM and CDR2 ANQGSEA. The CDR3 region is CSVVRGSYEQYF.